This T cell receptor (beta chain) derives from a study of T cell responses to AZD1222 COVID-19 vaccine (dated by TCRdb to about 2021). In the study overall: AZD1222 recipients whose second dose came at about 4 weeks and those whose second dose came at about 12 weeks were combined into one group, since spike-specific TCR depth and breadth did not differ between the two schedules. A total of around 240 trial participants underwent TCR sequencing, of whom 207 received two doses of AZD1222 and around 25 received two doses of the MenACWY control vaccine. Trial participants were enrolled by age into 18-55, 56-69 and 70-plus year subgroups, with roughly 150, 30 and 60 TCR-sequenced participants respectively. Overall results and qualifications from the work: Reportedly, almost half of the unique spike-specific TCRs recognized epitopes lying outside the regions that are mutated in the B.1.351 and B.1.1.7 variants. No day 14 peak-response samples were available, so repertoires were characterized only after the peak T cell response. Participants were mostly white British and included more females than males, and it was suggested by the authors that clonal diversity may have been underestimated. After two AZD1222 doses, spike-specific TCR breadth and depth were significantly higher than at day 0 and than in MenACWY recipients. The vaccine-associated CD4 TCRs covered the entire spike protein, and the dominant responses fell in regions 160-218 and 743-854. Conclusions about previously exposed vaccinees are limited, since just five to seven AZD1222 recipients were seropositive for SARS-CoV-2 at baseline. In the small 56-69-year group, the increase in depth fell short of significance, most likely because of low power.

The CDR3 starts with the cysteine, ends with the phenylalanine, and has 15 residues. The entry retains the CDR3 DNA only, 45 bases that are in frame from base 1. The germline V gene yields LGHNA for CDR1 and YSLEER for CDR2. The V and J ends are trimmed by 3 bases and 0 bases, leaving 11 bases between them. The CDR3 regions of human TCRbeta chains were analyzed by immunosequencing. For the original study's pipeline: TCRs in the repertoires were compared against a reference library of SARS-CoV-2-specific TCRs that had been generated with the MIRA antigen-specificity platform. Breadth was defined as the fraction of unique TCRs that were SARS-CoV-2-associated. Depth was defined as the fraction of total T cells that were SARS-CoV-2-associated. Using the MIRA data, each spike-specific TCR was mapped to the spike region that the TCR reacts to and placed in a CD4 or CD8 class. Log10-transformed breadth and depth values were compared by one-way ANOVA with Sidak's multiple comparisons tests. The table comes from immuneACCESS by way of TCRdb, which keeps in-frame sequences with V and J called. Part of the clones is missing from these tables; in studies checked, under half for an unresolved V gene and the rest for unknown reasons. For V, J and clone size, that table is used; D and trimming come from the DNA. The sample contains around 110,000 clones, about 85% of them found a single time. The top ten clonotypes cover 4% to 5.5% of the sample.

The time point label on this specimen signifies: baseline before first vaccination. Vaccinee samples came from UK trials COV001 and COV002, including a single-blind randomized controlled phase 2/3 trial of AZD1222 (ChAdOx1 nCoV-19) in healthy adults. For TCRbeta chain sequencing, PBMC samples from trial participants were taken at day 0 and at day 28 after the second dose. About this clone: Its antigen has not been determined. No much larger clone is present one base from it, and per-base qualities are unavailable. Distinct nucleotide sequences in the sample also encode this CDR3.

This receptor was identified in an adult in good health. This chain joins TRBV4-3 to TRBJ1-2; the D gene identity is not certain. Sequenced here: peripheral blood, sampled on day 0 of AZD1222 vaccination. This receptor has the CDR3 CASSQAGLANYGYTF. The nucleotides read TGCGCCAGCAGCCAGGCAGGTTTGGCTAACTATGGCTACACCTTC.